The clone carrying this T cell receptor (beta chain) was recorded many times. Its antigen is undetermined. TCRdb redid the calling of the 5' RACE reads with MiXCR, one entry per CDR3 protein. The sample lists roughly 130,000 distinct CDR3 sequences; roughly 8.4% were seen once. This sample was taken from a study of CD8 T cells in ankylosing spondylitis. Germline loops: CDR1 SGHTA, CDR2 FQGNSA. V was trimmed by 5 bases and J by 6 bases, leaving 10 bases between them. The CDR3 sequence is 12 residues long. Whole-study findings and limits: Reportedly, significant enrichment of disease-linked clones occurred in matched ankylosing spondylitis synovial fluid.

This chain joins TRBV7-2 and TRBJ1-2; D gene ambiguous. The material sequenced was synovial fluid, either unsorted or a sorted T cell fraction (not recorded which). The clonotype was recovered from a male donor with ankylosing spondylitis. CDR3 sequence: CASSRRENGYTF. The CDR3 coding sequence is TGTGCCAGCAGCCGTCGGGAGAATGGCTACACCTTC.